Included here is one TCR beta chain sequence, with context. As yet, its antigen is unknown. This sample was taken from a study of cytomegalovirus exposure and HLA in healthy donors. Overall study findings and caveats: Fewer N-insertions (relative to the approximately 700-donor mean) were reportedly seen in an Asian-associated ancestry cluster in a later analysis.

Germline V gene data show CDR1 as GTSNPN and CDR2 as SVGIG (reference sequence). V lost 5 bases and J lost 5; bases outside the gene matches: 1. The CDR3 extends over 11 amino acids. 13 Jbeta primers and 60 Vbeta primers were used for the PCR. Using immunoSEQ multiplex PCR, the repertoire was profiled, and TCRdb retains in-frame clones only, with some absent. The sample yields about 74,000 clones, 72% seen once. The chain couples TRBV30 to TRBJ1-2, with 8 bases fitting TRBD1. Sequencing used PBMCs. This receptor was taken from a woman in her 40s in good health and CMV-seropositive. CDR3 loop: CAWDRGYGYTF. In nucleotides, the CDR3 is TGTGCCTGGGACAGGGGATATGGCTACACCTTC.